This is a list of T cell receptor beta chains from one sample in a study of cytomegalovirus exposure and HLA in healthy donors. Produced via immunoSEQ multiplex PCR; TCRdb's table is partial and in-frame only. This table has tens of thousands of clones, 70% to 80% appearing once. Sequenced: PBMCs. The receptor set was obtained from a man aged 25-45 years in good health and CMV-seronegative. CDR3s include the opening cysteine and the closing phenylalanine or tryptophan. Clone size is stated in some rows and not others, as once, few, many or a class when expanded.

>TRBJ2-7|once|TRBV7-9
CASSPDPGSSYEQYF
>TRBJ2-3|-|TRBV11-2
CASTHGGADTQYF
>TRBJ1-5|once|TRBV9
CASSPGALGTMQPQHF
>TRBJ2-1|-|TRBV19
CASDYGKSYNEQFF
>TRBJ1-2|-|TRBV7-8
CASSPLRDRRPQTF
>TRBJ2-3|-|TRBV4-1
CASSQSRDFTDTQYF
>TRBJ1-2|-|TRBV6-6
CASSANDRGYGYTF
>TRBJ2-1|-|TRBV11-1
CASSPRDRVGDEQFF
>TRBJ1-1|once|TRBV19
CASSIYQGGAEAFF
>TRBJ1-2|-|TRBV5-1
CASSRNDRVGGYTF
>TRBJ2-1|-|TRBV19
CASSQQGRNEQFF
>TRBJ1-2|once|TRBV15
CATSMGGQARNEDTF
>TRBJ2-1|-|TRBV9
CASSVATRGNEQFF
>TRBJ2-1|-|TRBV7-3
CASSLTRGLADNEQFF
>TRBJ2-3|once|TRBV7-2
CASSLAGGLDTQYF
>TRBJ1-1|-|TRBV11-3
CASSAIIRNTEAFF
>TRBJ2-5|-|TRBV27
CASSQREGETQYF
>TRBJ1-1|few|TRBV19
CASSTLGGNTEAFF